These T cell receptor beta chains were read from a single sample in a study of T cells after yellow fever vaccination. MiXCR was run by TCRdb on the 5' RACE reads, yielding one entry per CDR3 protein. The sample yields 550,000 to 750,000 distinct CDR3 sequences, about 13% seen once. The starting material was PBMCs, obtained on the day of the yellow fever booster vaccination. These receptors were taken from a man in his thirties or forties who received the YFV17D yellow fever vaccine. CDR3s include the opening cysteine and the closing phenylalanine or tryptophan. A D gene is named only where the DNA matches it firmly. Only some rows state a clone size, as once, few, many or a class for expanded clones.

j_call clone_size d_call v_call cdr3_aa
TRBJ2-7 few . TRBV10-3 CAINGTHFYEQYF
TRBJ2-6 few TRBD1 TRBV18 CASTDRPQRFSGANVLTF
TRBJ2-7 . . TRBV19 CASSKTGRGSYEQYF
TRBJ1-3 few . TRBV12-3/TRBV12-4 CASSTDIRGNTIYF
TRBJ2-7 . TRBD2 TRBV7-2 CASSSRGGPYEQYF
TRBJ2-3 few TRBD1 TRBV7-3 CASSSGTGLDTQYF
TRBJ1-5 . . TRBV28 CASRVTGSGNQPQHF
TRBJ2-5 . . TRBV29-1 CSAEEPLGETQYF
TRBJ2-2 few . TRBV4-1 CASSYSGTQTGELFF
TRBJ1-5 few . TRBV27 CASLYSWQPQHF
TRBJ2-1 few . TRBV7-2 CASSSTGWPVGYEQFF
TRBJ2-2 . . TRBV25-1 CASSERNTGELFF
TRBJ2-2 few . TRBV20-1 CSAAQVEDAAGELFF
TRBJ2-3 few TRBD1 TRBV20-1 CSARSTGGTDTQYF
TRBJ1-1 few TRBD1 TRBV5-1 CASSHLSTGDTEAFF